The 9 T cell receptor beta chains given below trace back to one sample, sequenced in a study of T cell changes during pregnancy in multiple sclerosis. The data were produced by immunoSEQ multiplex PCR, yet TCRdb's version contains in-frame clones alone and is incomplete. The sample has approximately 70,000 clones; 92% are singletons. The sample was peripheral blood, taken in the second trimester of pregnancy. All receptors derive from a female donor with multiple sclerosis, enrolled in a pregnancy study.

CDR3 loop: CASSPSGVEEQYF. CDR3 DNA: TGTGCCAGCAGCCCCTCAGGGGTGGAGGAGCAGTACTTC. The rearrangement uses TRBV27 and TRBJ2-7; D perhaps matches TRBD1 (6 bases). This CDR3 is 13 amino acids long. The V gene lost 6 bases and the J gene lost 7 bases, with 16 bases spanning the gap. CDR1 and CDR2 (germline): MNHEY, SMNVEV (reference sequence).

The CDR3: CASSLVSGSGNQPQHF. The CDR3 bases are TGTGCCAGCAGTTTGGTTTCGGGGAGTGGCAATCAGCCCCAGCATTTT. V gene TRBV28 combines with J gene TRBJ1-5, with D uncertain. Germline V gene sequence: CDR1 MDHEN, CDR2 SYDVKM. The CDR3 has 16 residues. Trimming left V 3 bases short and J 2 bases short, with 14 bases between.

V gene TRBV5-4 combines with J gene TRBJ2-5; D gene uncertain. With 4 bases removed from V and 1 base from J, the gap between germline ends came to 14 bases. The germline V gene has CDR1 SGHNT and CDR2 YYREEE (reference sequence). This CDR3 has 15 amino acids. The CDR3: CASSPDGQLQETQYF. CDR3 DNA: TGTGCCAGCAGCCCAGATGGGCAGCTCCAAGAGACCCAGTACTTC.

The genes are TRBV28 and TRBJ2-7; perhaps TRBD2 as D (5 bases). Between the trimmed V and J ends, which lost 8 bases and 3 bases, there was a span of 14 bases. Looked up from germline, CDR1 is MDHEN and CDR2 is SYDVKM. This CDR3 contains 13 residues. The CDR3 reads CASGSGSLYEQYF. In nucleotides, the CDR3 is TGTGCCAGCGGATCTGGGAGCCTCTACGAGCAGTACTTC.

This chain connects TRBV9 to TRBJ2-7, with TRBD1 identical over 7 bases. CDR1 and CDR2 from the germline V gene are SGDLS and YYNGEE. This CDR3 has 14 amino acids. V was clipped by 4 bases and J by 3 bases; unmatched bases: 7. In DNA, the CDR3 is TGTGCCAGCAGCCCAGGGGACAGTATCTACGAGCAGTACTTC. Its translation: CASSPGDSIYEQYF.

The chain combines TRBV19 with TRBJ2-3, with 9 bases identical to TRBD1. Germline V gives CDR1 LNHDA, CDR2 SQIVND (reference sequence). V gave up 5 bases and J gave up 3 bases; unmatched junction bases: 0. CDR3 length equals 13 residues. CDR3 nucleotide sequence: TGTGCCAGTAGTGACAGGGGGACAGATACGCAGTATTTT. Protein sequence: CASSDRGTDTQYF.

The gene calls are TRBV6-4 and TRBJ2-1; 12 nucleotides align to TRBD2. Trimming at V came to 4 bases and at J to 10 bases, leaving 14 bases not matched to a gene. This CDR3 comprises 17 residues. CDR1 and CDR2 (germline): MRHNA, SNTAGT. The CDR3 sequence: CASSGGTSGGSLDEQFF. Written as DNA, the CDR3 is TGTGCCAGCAGTGGCGGCACTAGCGGGGGGTCTCTTGACGAGCAGTTCTTC.

This clone was picked up a small number of times. This chain connects TRBV5-6 to TRBJ2-2, with 7 nucleotides matching TRBD1. The CDR3 loop spans 16 amino acids. Germline lookup yields CDR1 SGHDT and CDR2 YYEEEE. With V trimmed by 0 bases and J by 2 bases, 4 bases remained unmatched. CDR3 bases: TGTGCCAGCAGCTTGGCTTGGGACAGAAACACCGGGGAGCTGTTTTTT. It encodes CASSLAWDRNTGELFF. Full variable domain (outside the CDR3, taken from reference TRBV5-6 and TRBJ2-2): DAGVTQSPTHLIKTRGQQVTLRCSPKSGHDTVSWYQQALGQGPQFIFQYYEEEERQRGNFPDRFSGHQFPNYSSELNVNALLLGDSALYLCASSLAWDRNTGELFFGEGSRLTVL.

The chain combines TRBV19 with TRBJ1-1; D gene unclear. CDR3 size: 14 residues. Per the germline V gene, CDR1 is LNHDA and CDR2 is SQIVND (reference sequence). V shed 7 bases and J shed 0 bases, with 12 bases lying between them. In nucleotides, the CDR3 is TGTGCCAGTAATCAGAGGAGCGTGAACACTGAAGCTTTCTTT. It is translated as CASNQRSVNTEAFF.